This is a list of T cell receptor beta chains from one sample in a study of cytomegalovirus exposure and HLA in healthy donors. Some clones are missing from TCRdb's copy, which holds only in-frame ones; the method was immunoSEQ multiplex PCR. The sample records around 61,000 clones, around 89% being singletons. Source material: PBMCs. The origin of the receptors is a man between 25 and 39 years old in good health and CMV-seropositive. Both conserved end residues are part of each CDR3. D genes are given only for firm matches. A clone size is listed for some rows: how often the clone was seen (once, few, many), or a class if it is expanded.

J | D | size | V | DNA | CDR3
TRBJ1-3 | TRBD1 | - | TRBV11-3 | TGTGCCAGCAGCTTTTCTACAGGGGGTTCTGGAAACACCATATATTTT | CASSFSTGGSGNTIYF
TRBJ1-2 | - | once | TRBV10-2 | TGCGCCAGCAGTGAGTCTCCCCTAGGCAGGGAAGGTGGTGGCTACACCTTC | CASSESPLGREGGGYTF
TRBJ2-1 | TRBD2 | - | TRBV18 | TGTGCCAGCTCACCACGCGTTAGCGGGAGGGACAATGAGCAGTTCTTC | CASSPRVSGRDNEQFF
TRBJ2-7 | TRBD1 | - | TRBV7-3 | TGTGCCAGCAGCTTGGGGGGACAGGGTTACGAGCAGTACTTC | CASSLGGQGYEQYF
TRBJ1-4 | TRBD1 | - | TRBV2 | TGTGCCAGCAGGGTGGGACAGTTTAATGAAAAACTGTTTTTT | CASRVGQFNEKLFF
TRBJ2-7 | TRBD2 | - | TRBV7-6 | TGTGCCAGCAGCCGAAATAGCGGGAGGGGCAGCTCCTACGAGCAGTACTTC | CASSRNSGRGSSYEQYF
TRBJ1-2 | TRBD1 | - | TRBV4-1 | TGCGCCAGCAGCCAAGACCGGACAGGGGGTCCTTATGGCTACACCTTC | CASSQDRTGGPYGYTF
TRBJ1-1 | - | - | TRBV19 | TGTGCCAGTAGTTCCATCAGGAGGGGTGAAGCTTTCTTT | CASSSIRRGEAFF
TRBJ2-7 | TRBD2 | - | TRBV27 | TGTGCCTCCGGGGCTAGCGGGCACTCCTACGAGCAGTACTTC | CASGASGHSYEQYF
TRBJ1-1 | - | - | TRBV5-5 | TGTGCCAGCAGCTTGGCCGCTGAAGCTTTCTTT | CASSLAAEAFF
TRBJ2-7 | TRBD2 | - | TRBV30 | TGTGCCTGGAGTGTACTAGCGGGGCCCTACGAGCAGTACTTC | CAWSVLAGPYEQYF
TRBJ2-7 | - | - | TRBV9 | TGTGCCAGCAGCGTAGGCCCTAGCGCCAACTACGAGCAGTACTTC | CASSVGPSANYEQYF
TRBJ2-7 | TRBD1 | - | TRBV28 | TGTGCCAGCTCGACCGGGACAGGAGCTTACGAGCAGTACTTC | CASSTGTGAYEQYF
TRBJ2-7 | TRBD1 | - | TRBV27 | TGTGCCAGCAGTACCTCGACAGGGGGCTCCTACGAGCAGTACTTC | CASSTSTGGSYEQYF
TRBJ2-1 | - | - | TRBV11-2 | TGTGCCAGCAGCTTGGCCGGGACTCCACCATACAATGAGCAGTTCTTC | CASSLAGTPPYNEQFF
TRBJ1-3 | - | - | TRBV15 | TGTGCCACCAGCAGAGGGGGAGGGCCAGGAAACACCATATATTTT | CATSRGGGPGNTIYF
TRBJ2-5 | TRBD2 | - | TRBV18 | TGTGCCAGCTCAGTGGTAGCGGGAGCTACACAAGAGACCCAGTACTTC | CASSVVAGATQETQYF
TRBJ2-1 | TRBD1 | - | TRBV11-3 | TGTGCCAGCAGCAGTTGGGACAGGGAGGAGAATGAGCAGTTCTTC | CASSSWDREENEQFF
TRBJ2-1 | - | - | TRBV5-1 | TGCGCCAGCAGCTTGGGCCGAGAGAATGAGCAGTTCTTC | CASSLGRENEQFF
TRBJ2-3 | - | - | TRBV23-1 | TGCGCCAGCAGTCAATCGACAGGAGTCAATACGCAGTATTTT | CASSQSTGVNTQYF
TRBJ1-1 | TRBD1 | - | TRBV10-3 | TGTGCCATCAGTGCGGAAAGAACCACAGGGGGTTGGAAGACTGAAGCTTTCTTT | CAISAERTTGGWKTEAFF
TRBJ1-5 | - | - | TRBV6-1 | TGTGCCAGCAGAGGAGGGGGCAATCAGCCCCAGCATTTT | CASRGGGNQPQHF
TRBJ2-7 | TRBD1 | - | TRBV7-9 | TGTGCCAGCAGCTTCGCGCGACAGGGCTTGAGCGAGCAGTACTTC | CASSFARQGLSEQYF
TRBJ1-2 | TRBD1 | - | TRBV27 | TGTGCCAGTGGACAGGGCCCCTCTAACTATGGCTACACCTTC | CASGQGPSNYGYTF
TRBJ2-5 | - | - | TRBV28 | TGTGCCAGCAGTTTAGAAGGAGGGAAGACCCAGTACTTC | CASSLEGGKTQYF
TRBJ2-1 | TRBD2 | - | TRBV4-2 | TGTGCCAGCAGCCATGGGGATGGGAGGGCCGTAAATGAGCAGTTCTTC | CASSHGDGRAVNEQFF
TRBJ2-7 | TRBD2 | - | TRBV7-2 | TGTGCCAGCAGCTTGGCATGGGCGGGAGATTCCCCCTACGAGCAGTACTTC | CASSLAWAGDSPYEQYF
TRBJ2-3 | TRBD2 | - | TRBV7-9 | TGTGCCAGCAGTCCCGGGACTAGCGGGAGTTCTAGCACAGATACGCAGTATTTT | CASSPGTSGSSSTDTQYF
TRBJ2-7 | - | - | TRBV11-3 | TGTGCCAGCAAAGCGGTGGGGGAGCAGTACTTC | CASKAVGEQYF
TRBJ2-5 | TRBD2 | - | TRBV5-1 | TGCGCCAGCAGCCGGGCGGGAGAGGGAGAGACCCAGTACTTC | CASSRAGEGETQYF
TRBJ1-5 | - | - | TRBV28 | TGTGCCAGCAGTATCAGGCCCGTCCAGCCCCAGCATTTT | CASSIRPVQPQHF
TRBJ2-6 | - | - | TRBV5-6 | TGTGCCAGCAGCTTGGGTCCAGTCTCTGGGGCCAACGTCCTGACTTTC | CASSLGPVSGANVLTF
TRBJ2-4 | TRBD1 | - | TRBV2 | TGTGCCAGCAGTGAAGACAGGGGGGCCAAAAACATTCAGTACTTC | CASSEDRGAKNIQYF
TRBJ2-7 | - | - | TRBV10-3 | TGTGCCATCAGTGGTACCGAGAGCTCCTACGAGCAGTACTTC | CAISGTESSYEQYF
TRBJ2-7 | TRBD2 | few | TRBV9 | TGTGCCAGCAGCCCGACGACTAGCAGCTACGAGCAGTACTTC | CASSPTTSSYEQYF
TRBJ1-1 | TRBD1 | few | TRBV5-8 | TGTGCCAGCAGCTTAACAGGGGGTGACACTGAAGCTTTCTTT | CASSLTGGDTEAFF
TRBJ1-1 | - | - | TRBV5-5 | TGTGCCAGCAGCAAACAGGTGATGAACACTGAAGCTTTCTTT | CASSKQVMNTEAFF
TRBJ1-5 | - | once | TRBV19 | TGTGCCAGTAGTCCCCGTGTGGGGCAACAGCCCCAGCATTTT | CASSPRVGQQPQHF
TRBJ2-7 | - | - | TRBV7-3 | TGTGCCAGCAGGGAGTCCGGGACCTACGAGCAGTACTTC | CASRESGTYEQYF
TRBJ2-3 | TRBD2 | - | TRBV5-1 | TGCGCCAGCAGCTTGACTAGCGGGGTCGTCACAGATACGCAGTATTTT | CASSLTSGVVTDTQYF
TRBJ2-7 | TRBD2 | - | TRBV19 | TGTGCCAGTAGTAAGATAGCGGGAATATACGAGCAGTACTTC | CASSKIAGIYEQYF
TRBJ2-2 | - | - | TRBV6-5 | TGTGCCAGCAAACGGTCGAACACCGGGGAGCTGTTTTTT | CASKRSNTGELFF
TRBJ1-5 | - | - | TRBV7-9 | TGTTCCAGCAGCCTCCCAGAGGGGCCCCAGCATTTT | CSSSLPEGPQHF
TRBJ2-1 | - | - | TRBV29-1 | TGCAGCGTACAGCGGGCAACCTACAATGAGCAGTTCTTC | CSVQRATYNEQFF
TRBJ2-7 | TRBD2 | - | TRBV19 | TGTGCCAGTAGTATTCGACTAGCGAGCAACGAGCAGTACTTC | CASSIRLASNEQYF
TRBJ2-7 | - | - | TRBV5-1 | TGCGCCAGCAGCTTGGACGGTGTTGGTGGCGAGCAGTACTTC | CASSLDGVGGEQYF
TRBJ2-7 | - | - | TRBV5-1 | TGCGCCAGCAGCTTGGGGGAGAGAGACGAGCAGTACTTC | CASSLGERDEQYF
TRBJ2-7 | - | - | TRBV5-1 | TGCGCCAGCAGCTTGGATTATTTGGGACAAGACTCCTACGAGCAGTACTTC | CASSLDYLGQDSYEQYF
TRBJ1-1 | TRBD1 | - | TRBV29-1 | TGCAGCGCCAGGACAGGGGGAAGTCGGGCTGAAGCTTTCTTT | CSARTGGSRAEAFF
TRBJ2-3 | TRBD2 | - | TRBV27 | TGTGCCAGCCTAGGGACTGGCGGGAGATATACGCAGTATTTT | CASLGTGGRYTQYF
TRBJ1-6 | - | - | TRBV11-3 | TGTGCCAGCAGCTTAGGCGACTTACCTTCAAGCTCCTATAATTCACCCCTCCACTTT | CASSLGDLPSSSYNSPLHF
TRBJ1-5 | TRBD1 | - | TRBV11-2 | TGTGCCAGCAGCCCCCCTCGGGGGACAGGTCCATTGCCCCAGCATTTT | CASSPPRGTGPLPQHF
TRBJ2-6 | - | - | TRBV18 | TGTGCCAGCTCACCACCGGGCTTCTCTGGGGCCAACGTCCTGACTTTC | CASSPPGFSGANVLTF